Sequencing of this T cell receptor beta chain was carried out in a study of shared clonotypes between healthy human individuals. Background on the study: The study used three CD4 naive, three CD4 memory, two CD8 naive and one CD8 memory plate per donor.

Investigators divided CD4+ cells into CD45RA+ naive and CD45RA-negative memory subsets. In the case of this clone: Its antigen remains unidentified.

V was trimmed by 4 bases and J by 3 bases, leaving 7 bases between them. The CDR3 extends over 11 amino acids. Germline CDR1 is GTSNPN and CDR2 is SVGIG (reference sequence). Findings of the study overall: Memory subsets generally showed lower estimated richness than naive subsets. The generation probabilities recorded for non-shared clonotypes fell below those of clonotypes shared by all four donors.

Sequenced by immunoSEQ multiplex PCR; TCRdb stores in-frame clones only, minus some. The data hold roughly 1,000,000 clones, with about 84% observed a single time. This sequence was found in a man between 18 and 35 years old in good health. Some clones in this sample may be carry-over from other donors' samples. The sample taken for sequencing was memory CD4+ T cells from PBMCs. The subset here: CD45RA-negative fraction. This chain connects TRBV30 to TRBJ2-7; D remains unclear. The CDR3 DNA reads TGTGCCTGGACCACGGGCTACGAGCAGTACTTC. Protein: CAWTTGYEQYF.